This passage covers 30 T cell receptor beta chains from one sample sequenced in a study of Graves' ophthalmopathy and Graves' hyperthyroidism. Amplification targeted the TCR beta CDR3 regions, with RNA transcripts as the source material. HTBI primers were used in a first-round RT-PCR, which preceded a second-round multiplex PCR. TCRdb itself ran the multiplex PCR reads through MiXCR, one entry per CDR3 protein. Of hundreds of thousands of distinct CDR3 sequences in the sample, about a fifth were seen once. The source material was peripheral blood. Receptors were obtained from a woman aged 18 to 35 with stable Graves' hyperthyroidism. Some clones in this sample may be carry-over from other donors' samples.

Regarding this clonotype: This clone may be a read error of a much larger clone one base away. V is TRBV27 and J is TRBJ2-4; D is perhaps TRBD1 (5 bases). The CDR3 consists of 16 residues. The V gene's germline CDR1 is MNHEY and CDR2 SMNVEV (reference sequence). Trimming took 2 bases from V and 14 from J, leaving 25 bases between them. CDR3 amino acids: CASSLGAGFKSYEKYF. Here the CDR3 DNA reads TGTGCCAGCAGTTTAGGAGCAGGGTTTAAGTCCTACGAGAAGTACTTC.

This clonotype was recorded at least ten times. This clone may be a read error of a much larger clone one base away. The V call is TRBV6-2 or TRBV6-3, the J call TRBJ1-2; D ambiguous. The CDR3 totals 16 residues. The ends were cut back, 4 bases at V and 7 bases at J, with 22 bases in the middle. Germline CDR1 and CDR2: MNHEY and SVGEGT. CDR3: CASSCSPPLAGLGYTF. The CDR3 DNA sequence: TGTGCCAGCAGTTGCAGCCCGCCGTTGGCAGGCCTTGGCTACACCTTC.

This clonotype was recorded many times. The rearrangement links TRBV6-1 to TRBJ1-5, with a possible D match to TRBD1 (5 bases). Trimming removed 6 bases at V and 1 base at J, with 13 bases between. The CDR3 covers 15 residues. Germline CDR1 and CDR2: MNHNS and SASEGT. CDR3 sequence (DNA): TGTGCCAGCAGGTCGGGGCAGGGAAGCAATCAGCCCCAGCATTTT. Its translation is CASRSGQGSNQPQHF.

V gene TRBV27 combines with J gene TRBJ2-7; TRBD2 is a possible D gene (6 bases). CDR3 length equals 14 residues. In germline, CDR1 is MNHEY, CDR2 SMNVEV (reference sequence). Trimming removed 3 bases from V and 2 bases from J, with 11 bases in between. The CDR3 region has the DNA TGTGCCAGCAGTTTGACGCGGGGAGCCTACGAGCAGTACTTC. It encodes CASSLTRGAYEQYF.

This chain joins TRBV24-1 and TRBJ2-1; perhaps TRBD1 as D (7 bases). From germline, CDR1 is KGHDR and CDR2 SFDVKD. The V end lost 2 bases, the J end lost 4 bases, and 11 bases lay between the germline ends. This CDR3 has 15 residues. This CDR3 reads CATSDSRGRYNEQFF. Here the CDR3 DNA reads TGTGCCACCAGTGATTCCAGGGGGAGGTACAATGAGCAGTTCTTC.

This clonotype was detected only a few times. This chain links TRBV13 with TRBJ1-3; 12 bases align to TRBD1. The junction had 8 bases not matched to a gene; V was cut back by 5 bases and J by 3 bases. The germline gives CDR1 PRHDT, CDR2 FYEKMQ (reference sequence). The CDR3 loop spans 17 amino acids. CDR3 in amino acids: CASSSRGQGAFGNTIYF. The CDR3 coding sequence is TGTGCCAGCAGCAGCCGGGGACAGGGGGCATTTGGAAACACCATATATTTT.

This clonotype was detected many times. The chain carries TRBV6-1 and TRBJ1-2, with a possible D match to TRBD1 (6 bases). The CDR3 is made up of 14 amino acids. V lost 6 bases and J lost 4, with 15 bases in between. Germline V gives CDR1 MNHNS, CDR2 SASEGT. For the CDR3, the DNA is TGTGCCAGCAGGCCCGCCGGGGGCGTCTATGGCTACACCTTC. As protein: CASRPAGGVYGYTF.

The sample holds many counts of this clonotype. The V and J genes are TRBV20-1 and TRBJ1-5; no reliable D call. Looked up from germline, CDR1 is DFQATT and CDR2 is SNEGSKA (reference sequence). This CDR3 is built from 13 residues. Trimming shortened V by 3 bases and J by 7 bases, and 13 bases separated the two germline ends. CDR3 nucleotide sequence: TGCAGTGCTAGTCAGTCCTCAATACAGCCCCAGCATTTT. Its protein product is CSASQSSIQPQHF.

The V call is TRBV12-3 or TRBV12-4, the J call TRBJ2-7, with D unclear. The CDR3 consists of 12 residues. Trimming left V 5 bases short and J 7 bases short, with 12 bases between. CDR3 sequence (DNA): TGTGCCAGCAGTCCAAACCCCCTGGAGCAGTACTTC. It specifies CASSPNPLEQYF.

In its sample, this clonotype was seen a few times. V and J are TRBV3-1 and TRBJ2-3, with D hard to call. Trimming cost V 2 bases and J 2 bases, with 8 bases left between them. CDR3 length: 14 residues. Germline-derived CDR1 and CDR2 are LGHDT and YNNKEL (reference sequence). CDR3 sequence (DNA): TGTGCCAGCAGCCAAAACGGCCTCACAGATACGCAGTATTTT. It yields the protein CASSQNGLTDTQYF.

The table lists this clonotype with a few counts. This sequence joins TRBV4-1 and TRBJ2-2, with no clear D. The V gene lost 0 bases and the J gene lost 1 base, with 15 bases spanning the gap. CDR3 length: 18 residues. Germline CDR1 reads MGHRA; CDR2 reads YSYEKL. The DNA of the CDR3 is TGCGCCAGCAGCCAAGAGACCCCCTTAGGGTTGAACACCGGGGAGCTGTTTTTT. Translation gives CASSQETPLGLNTGELFF.

The table lists this clonotype with many counts. The junction departs from germline at one end; a sequencing error may be responsible. V is TRBV7-9 and J is TRBJ1-2, with D possibly TRBD1 on 5 matching bases. The germline V gene has CDR1 SEHNR and CDR2 FQNEAQ (reference sequence). This CDR3 contains 11 residues. CDR3 sequence reads: CASSGAYGCTF. The DNA of the CDR3 is TGTGCCAGCAGCGGGGCCTATGGCTGCACCTTC.

This clonotype has at least ten counts. The rearrangement uses TRBV7-9 and TRBJ2-2; weak D call: TRBD1 (5 bases). V lost 7 bases and J lost 5, with 14 bases in between. Germline V gene data show CDR1 as SEHNR and CDR2 as FQNEAQ (reference sequence). The CDR3 contains 14 residues. CDR3 region: CASIANTGTGELFF. In DNA, the CDR3 is TGTGCCAGCATAGCAAACACAGGAACCGGGGAGCTGTTTTTT. Full variable domain (outside the CDR3, taken from reference TRBV7-9 and TRBJ2-2): DTGVSQNPRHKITKRGQNVTFRCDPISEHNRLYWYRQTLGQGPEFLTYFQNEAQLEKSRLLSDRFSAERPKGSFSTLEIQRTEQGDSAMYLCASIANTGTGELFFGEGSRLTVL.

This clonotype has just a few counts. The chain joins TRBV6-2 or TRBV6-3 to TRBJ1-5, with D unclear. Trimming pared 6 bases from V and 1 base from J, leaving 19 bases between. CDR1 is MNHEY and CDR2 is SVGEGT in the germline V gene. CDR3 length: 17 residues. The CDR3 DNA follows: TGTGCCAGCAGAGGCAGACGGAGAGGAGGAAGCAATCAGCCCCAGCATTTT. Its protein is CASRGRRRGGSNQPQHF.

This clonotype has ten or more counts. The chain combines TRBV5-6 with TRBJ2-7; D ambiguous. The V end lost 4 bases, the J end lost 0 bases, and 5 bases lay between the germline ends. This CDR3 contains 12 residues. CDR1 is SGHDT and CDR2 is YYEEEE in the germline V gene. The CDR3 nucleotides read TGTGCCAGCAGCAACCACTCCTACGAGCAGTACTTC. Amino acids: CASSNHSYEQYF.

This clonotype was detected ten times or more. The CDR3 reads CASSLATHGGTIYF. DNA of the CDR3: TGTGCCAGCAGCTTAGCGACGCACGGGGGCACCATATATTTT. This chain uses TRBV7-2 with TRBJ1-3; D may be TRBD1 (5 bases). The CDR3 extends over 14 amino acids. Trimming stripped 0 bases from V and 9 bases from J, with 12 bases between. Per the germline V gene, CDR1 is SGHTA and CDR2 is FQGNSA.

A few counts support this clonotype. This chain connects TRBV27 to TRBJ1-5; weak D call: TRBD1 (6 bases). The CDR3 covers 14 residues. Germline V gene data show CDR1 as MNHEY and CDR2 as SMNVEV (reference sequence). Between the trimmed V and J ends, which lost 5 bases and 5 bases, there was a span of 13 bases. The CDR3 reads CASSREGEYQPQHF. The CDR3 nucleotides are TGTGCCAGCAGTCGTGAGGGGGAGTATCAGCCCCAGCATTTT.

This rearrangement joins TRBV28 to TRBJ1-5; 7 bases are shared with TRBD1. The junction had 3 bases not matched to a gene; V was cut back by 7 bases and J by 3 bases. Germline V gene sequence: CDR1 MDHEN, CDR2 SYDVKM. The CDR3 has 13 amino acids. Here the CDR3 reads CASNGTVNQPQHF. CDR3 coding DNA: TGTGCCAGCAACGGGACAGTCAATCAGCCCCAGCATTTT.

This clonotype was observed at least ten times. This rearrangement joins TRBV20-1 to TRBJ2-5; 8 nucleotides match TRBD1. Looked up from germline, CDR1 is DFQATT and CDR2 is SNEGSKA (reference sequence). V lost 3 bases to trimming and J lost 2 bases; unmatched junction nucleotides: 2. This CDR3 is 13 amino acids long. CDR3 residues: CSARGTGQETQYF. Here the CDR3 DNA reads TGCAGTGCTAGGGGGACAGGACAAGAGACCCAGTACTTC.

The V gene is TRBV5-1, the J gene TRBJ2-7; 7 bases line up with TRBD1. The CDR3 loop spans 14 amino acids. V trimming: 1 base; J trimming: 4 bases; junction bases outside the gene matches: 5. Germline V gene sequence: CDR1 SGHRS, CDR2 YFSETQ. The CDR3 reads CASSLTRQGYEQYF. CDR3 coding DNA: TGCGCCAGCAGCTTGACCCGACAGGGTTACGAGCAGTACTTC.

In this sample, this clonotype turned up many times. The V and J genes are TRBV12-3 or TRBV12-4 and TRBJ2-5; D is possibly TRBD1 or TRBD2 (5 bases each). V gave up 1 base and J gave up 5 bases, with 8 bases separating them. The CDR3 consists of 13 residues. CDR3 nucleotides: TGTGCCAGCAGTTTAGTCCGGGGCGAGACCCAGTACTTC. It codes for CASSLVRGETQYF.

A note on this clonotype: One end of the junction fails to match germline, which may point to a read error. V gene TRBV12-3 or TRBV12-4 combines with J gene TRBJ2-7; D possibly corresponds to TRBD2 (6 bases). CDR3 length: 13 residues. CDR3 nucleotide sequence: TGCGCCAGCAGCCGACTAGTCTCCTACGAGCAGTACTTC. Translation: CASSRLVSYEQYF.

The chain links TRBV5-1 to TRBJ1-5; D remains ambiguous. V was shortened by 3 bases and J by 2 bases, with 9 bases between the two germline ends. Per the germline V gene, CDR1 is SGHRS and CDR2 is YFSETQ. The length of the CDR3 is 14 residues. CDR3 in DNA: TGCGCCAGCAGCTATGAAAAAGGCAATCAGCCCCAGCATTTT. Protein: CASSYEKGNQPQHF.

This clonotype was picked up many times. V and J are TRBV28 and TRBJ1-5; TRBD1 matches 7 bases. V was pared by 3 bases and J by 4 bases, with 6 bases of the junction left unmatched. Germline values: CDR1 MDHEN, CDR2 SYDVKM. This CDR3 comprises 15 residues. The CDR3, as DNA: TGTGCCAGCAGTTTTGCCACAGGGGCTAATCAGCCCCAGCATTTT. This codes for CASSFATGANQPQHF.

There are many counts of this clonotype. V is TRBV5-1 and J is TRBJ1-5; 7 nucleotides match TRBD1. The CDR3 runs 14 residues. Germline-derived CDR1 and CDR2 are SGHRS and YFSETQ. V lost 4 bases and J lost 4; bases outside the gene matches: 5. The CDR3 DNA is TGCGCCAGCAGCGTCGGGACAGAGAATCAGCCCCAGCATTTT. It codes for CASSVGTENQPQHF.

This clonotype occurred a few times. This chain uses TRBV6-1 with TRBJ1-1, with a possible D match to TRBD1 (5 bases). Germline V gene data show CDR1 as MNHNS and CDR2 as SASEGT. The CDR3 is made up of 12 amino acids. V was shortened by 7 bases and J by 5 bases, with 11 bases between the two germline ends. CDR3 bases: TGTGCCAGCACCAGGGTCTGGACTGAAGCTTTCTTT. As protein: CASTRVWTEAFF.

This clonotype was recorded at least ten times. The chain joins TRBV6-1 to TRBJ1-5; a possible D gene is TRBD1 (5 bases). Trimming took off 10 bases at V and 4 bases at J, with 14 bases between the two ends. The CDR3 has 13 residues. Germline V CDR1 and CDR2: MNHNS, SASEGT. This chain's CDR3 is CATGKGSNQPQHF. DNA for the CDR3: TGTGCCACTGGGAAGGGGTCTAATCAGCCCCAGCATTTT.

This clonotype showed up just once. One end of the junction does not line up with germline, which may come from a read error. This chain joins TRBV12-3 or TRBV12-4 and TRBJ2-7; D is undetermined. The CDR3 covers 14 residues. CDR3 DNA: TGTGCCAGCAGGTTAGCTGGTCCCTCCTACGAGCAGTACTTC. Translated: CASRLAGPSYEQYF.

This clonotype occurred many times. The chain is built from TRBV15 and TRBJ2-7; no clear D gene. V lost 0 bases to trimming and J lost 3 bases, with 6 bases between them. Germline CDR1 reads LNHNV; CDR2 reads YYDKDF (reference sequence). The CDR3 covers 13 residues. This CDR3 reads CATSRDIRYEQYF. Written as DNA, the CDR3 is TGTGCCACCAGCAGAGATATCCGCTACGAGCAGTACTTC.

In its sample, this clonotype was seen many times. CDR3 sequence (DNA): TGTGCCAGCAGTCAGGGGTCCTATAATTCACCCCTCCACTTT. This sequence encodes CASSQGSYNSPLHF. The chain has TRBV6-1 and TRBJ1-6; D might be TRBD1 (6 bases). Germline V lookup: CDR1 MNHNS, CDR2 SASEGT. V lost 5 bases, J lost 1 base, and 6 bases lay in between. The CDR3 loop spans 14 amino acids.